This record looks at one T cell receptor (beta chain) sequence and its context. The antigen it binds to is not known. Base-call qualities are not available, and no considerably larger clone is one nucleotide away. The data stem from a study of blood T cell repertoires in COVID-19 (dated by TCRdb to the early 2020s). Looking at the study overall: Samples covering the acute and convalescent phases of COVID-19 were provided by collaborators in the United States, Italy and Spain. The repertoires were made available in a free public database intended to serve as a resource for research on the immune response to SARS-CoV-2. Sample metadata almost always included a de-identified subject ID, COVID-19 status, age in years and sex. Samples came from the ongoing ImmuneRACE study (first 160 participants) plus 1,254 subjects from 6 global collaborators. The prospective study material was composed of cDNA or gDNA derived from T cells, B-cell-depleted T cells, or PBMCs. Where HLA class I and class II types were available, the types were taken from metadata supplied by the sample provider, not from assay-based typing. The dataset comprised deeply sampled blood TCRbeta repertoires from subjects exposed to, actively infected with, or recovered from COVID-19. General conclusions and limits of the study: The quantity of clinical and demographic metadata differed by source and by participant and was supplied without curation.

TCRbeta CDR3 regions were amplified from genomic DNA using the immunoSEQ Assay, a bias-controlled multiplex PCR. The original pipeline was this. Within the assay, amplification of reference gene primers was used to estimate how many nucleated cells each sample contained. Sequence reads were collapsed and filtered to measure the absolute abundance of every unique TCRbeta CDR3 rearrangement. For each sample, productive Simpson clonality was calculated by taking the square root of Simpson's diversity index across productive rearrangements. What TCRdb holds here is the immuneACCESS table cut down to in-frame rearrangements. Part of the clones is not present; checked against another copy, under half of the missing clones reflect an unresolved V gene, and the others are unexplained. The DNA gave D and trimming, while V, J and clone size come from that table. The sample table shows 65,000 or so clones, and 78% are seen once. The ten largest clones add up to about 25% of the sample.

Whole blood was collected in K2EDTA tubes by collaborating institutions according to the institutions' own protocols. For TCRbeta analysis, collaborator samples were shipped as frozen whole blood, as isolated PBMCs, or as DNA extracted from either sample type. From the germline V gene, CDR1 is SGHNT and CDR2 is YENEEA. V is trimmed back by 4 bases and J by 4 bases, and the junction contains 3 bases that no gene match accounts for. From cysteine to phenylalanine, the CDR3 is 14 amino acids long. The retained sequence is limited to the CDR3, 42 bases, with the frame set at the first base. The clonotype originates from a human donor in a cohort sampled during active COVID-19. What was sequenced was peripheral blood. Rearrangement joined TRBV11-3 to TRBJ2-1; 8 bases in the junction line up with TRBD1. The DNA sequence is as follows: TGTGCCAGCAGCTCAAGACAGGGGTACAATGAGCAGTTCTTC. It translates to CASSSRQGYNEQFF.